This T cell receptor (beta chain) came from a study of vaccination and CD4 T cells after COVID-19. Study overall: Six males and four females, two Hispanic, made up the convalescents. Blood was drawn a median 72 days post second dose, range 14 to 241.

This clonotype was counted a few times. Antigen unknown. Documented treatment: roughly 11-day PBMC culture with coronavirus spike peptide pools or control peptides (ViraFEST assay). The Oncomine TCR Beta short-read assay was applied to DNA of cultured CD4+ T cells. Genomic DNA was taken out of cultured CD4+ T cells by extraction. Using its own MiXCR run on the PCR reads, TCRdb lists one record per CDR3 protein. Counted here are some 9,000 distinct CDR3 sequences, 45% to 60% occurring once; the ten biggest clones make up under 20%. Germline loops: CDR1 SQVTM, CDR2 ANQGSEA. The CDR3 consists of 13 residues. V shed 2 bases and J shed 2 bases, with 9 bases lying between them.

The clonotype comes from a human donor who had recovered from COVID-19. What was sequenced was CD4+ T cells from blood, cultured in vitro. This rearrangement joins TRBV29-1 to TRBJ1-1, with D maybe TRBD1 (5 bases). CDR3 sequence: CSVERRGNTEAFF. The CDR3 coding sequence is TGCAGCGTTGAAAGGAGGGGTAACACTGAAGCTTTCTTT.